The TCR beta chain described here comes from a study of human T cells and chemical hapten exposure. Study at large: Patients, chiefly female, had alopecia areata, totalis or universalis.

With 1 base removed from V and 6 bases from J, the gap between germline ends came to 16 bases. Germline CDR1 and CDR2: SGHRS and YFSETQ. This CDR3 region has 16 residues. Time point defined: pre-sensitization, week 0. As for treatment: therapeutic diphenylcyclopropenone sensitization with weekly scalp DPC. Unique molecular identifiers were attached to individual cDNA molecules within the library. TCRdb called the RACE reads again in MiXCR, with one record for every CDR3 protein. The sample carries about 98,000 distinct CDR3 sequences, 10% to 14% recorded once. This clonotype was recorded many times. The TCR originated in an older woman with alopecia areata. Some clones in this sample may be carry-over from other donors' samples. V gene TRBV5-1 combines with J gene TRBJ1-4, with a tentative D call TRBD1 (5 bases). The sequenced sample was whole blood, obtained in connection with sensitization to the hapten diphenylcyclopropenone (DPC). Here the CDR3 DNA reads TGCGCCAGCAGCTTGCATCGATTGGGGGTTGATGAAAAACTGTTTTTT. Translation: CASSLHRLGVDEKLFF.